The rows below give T cell receptor beta chains drawn from one sample of a study of T cells in Graves' hyperthyroidism and ophthalmopathy. TCRdb processed the multiplex PCR reads anew with MiXCR; each CDR3 protein has one entry. Counted here are around 700,000 distinct CDR3 sequences, around 20% occurring once; the ten biggest clones make up over 15%. The source material was blood. These receptors were obtained from a woman aged 45-60 years with Graves' hyperthyroidism that later progressed to Graves' ophthalmopathy. CDR3s include the opening cysteine and the closing phenylalanine or tryptophan. A D gene is named only where the DNA matches it firmly. A clone size is listed for some rows: how often the clone was seen (once, few, many), or a class if it is expanded.

J gene	clone size	D gene	V gene	CDR3 DNA	CDR3 protein
TRBJ1-2	NA	NA	TRBV28	TGTGCCAGCAGTAAACCCGAGGGGTTGGACTATGGCTACACCTTC	CASSKPEGLDYGYTF
TRBJ1-5	many	NA	TRBV2	TGTGCCAGCAGTGGGCTTTCCGGCTATAGCAATCAGCCCCAGCATTTT	CASSGLSGYSNQPQHF
TRBJ1-2	NA	NA	TRBV5-1	TGCGCCAGCAGCTTGGATGCGTTAGGGGGTGGCTACACCTTC	CASSLDALGGGYTF
TRBJ1-5	NA	NA	TRBV7-2	TGTGCCAGCAGCTTACACGGGGGTAGCAATCAGCCCCAGCATTTT	CASSLHGGSNQPQHF
TRBJ2-3	many	TRBD1	TRBV7-3	TGTGCCAGCAGCTTAGAAGGACCGGGACAGGGCACAGATACGCAGTATTTT	CASSLEGPGQGTDTQYF
TRBJ1-2	few	NA	TRBV19	TGTGCCAGTAGTCCGTCTAGGGGTCAGCGGAACTATGGCTACACCTTC	CASSPSRGQRNYGYTF
TRBJ1-1	NA	TRBD1	TRBV13	TGTGCCAGCAGTACAGGGGGCGCGGGCACTGAAGCTTTCTTT	CASSTGGAGTEAFF
TRBJ1-1	NA	NA	TRBV5-6	TGTGCCAGCAGCTTGGCCACGGGGACCACTGAAGCTTTCTTT	CASSLATGTTEAFF
TRBJ1-2	NA	NA	TRBV6-1	TGTGCCAGCAGTGAAAACCAAGCCTATGGCTACACCTTC	CASSENQAYGYTF
TRBJ1-2	NA	NA	TRBV27	TGTGCCAGCAGTAGTCCAGCCTCACAGGGTGGAAACTATGGCTACACCTTC	CASSSPASQGGNYGYTF
TRBJ1-3	NA	NA	TRBV14	TGTGCCAGCAGCCAAGATATACCGGGCTCTGGAAACACCATATATTTT	CASSQDIPGSGNTIYF
TRBJ2-2	many	NA	TRBV12-3/TRBV12-4	TGTGCCAGCAGTCTCGGGCCAAACACCGGGGAGCTGTTTTTT	CASSLGPNTGELFF
TRBJ2-1	many	TRBD2	TRBV7-3	TGTGCCAGCAGCTTAACGGGGAGGGGAAAATACAATGAGCAGTTCTTC	CASSLTGRGKYNEQFF
TRBJ1-2	few	NA	TRBV4-1	TGCGCCAGCAGCCACCCCCGGGAAGTCAGCTACACCTTC	CASSHPREVSYTF
TRBJ2-7	NA	NA	TRBV6-1	TGTGCCAGCAGTGAACTGGACTCCTACGAGCAGTACTTC	CASSELDSYEQYF
TRBJ1-6	few	NA	TRBV6-1	TGTGCCAGCAGTGGGGGTCCATTTGAGGCGTCTGAATATAATTCACCCCTCCACTTT	CASSGGPFEASEYNSPLHF
TRBJ1-1	many	NA	TRBV6-5	TGTGCCAGCAGTTACTCATCCCCCGAGGCCACTGAAGCTTTCTTT	CASSYSSPEATEAFF
TRBJ2-1	NA	TRBD1	TRBV6-2/TRBV6-3	TGTGCCAGCAGTATTGACAGGGGACGGAATGAGCAGTTCTTC	CASSIDRGRNEQFF
TRBJ1-5	many	NA	TRBV20-1	TGCAGTGCTAGAGATTTCGGGCTAGACAATCAGCCCCAGCATTTT	CSARDFGLDNQPQHF
TRBJ2-1	NA	TRBD1	TRBV14	TGTGCCAGCAGTCAAAAGCCGCGGACAGGGACCGAGCAGTTCTTC	CASSQKPRTGTEQFF
TRBJ2-2	few	TRBD2	TRBV2	TGTGCCAGCCGGGGGGGTACTGGCGGGGAGCTGTTTTTT	CASRGGTGGELFF
TRBJ1-4	few	TRBD1	TRBV4-1	TGCGCCAGCAGCCTACAGGGGCTATTGGCAACTAATGAAAAACTGTTTTTT	CASSLQGLLATNEKLFF
TRBJ1-3	few	TRBD1	TRBV27	TGTGCCAGCAGCACGGGACAGACAAATGGAAACACCATATATTTT	CASSTGQTNGNTIYF
TRBJ1-1	NA	NA	TRBV7-6	TGTGCCAGCAGCAGAGAGACAGGTAATGAAGCTTTCTTT	CASSRETGNEAFF
TRBJ2-2	many	NA	TRBV7-2	TGTGCCAGCAGCTTGGATGGGGGGAACACCGGGGAGCTGTTTTTT	CASSLDGGNTGELFF
TRBJ1-5	many	TRBD1	TRBV12-3/TRBV12-4	TGTGCCAGCAGTTTCGGACAGGGTTATCAGCCCCAGCATTTT	CASSFGQGYQPQHF
TRBJ1-2	NA	NA	TRBV11-1	TGTGCCAGCAGCTTCTCCCCCGGGAACTATGGCTACACCTTC	CASSFSPGNYGYTF
TRBJ1-2	NA	NA	TRBV20-1	TGCAGTGCTTCCGGGACACCTTCCGTTGGCTACACCTTC	CSASGTPSVGYTF
TRBJ1-1	NA	NA	TRBV30	TGTGCCTGGAGTAGGGACGGCGGGGCGAACACTGAAGCTTTCTTT	CAWSRDGGANTEAFF
TRBJ2-1	many	NA	TRBV5-1	TGCGCCACCTCGCCACAGGGCACCTACAATGAGCAGTTCTTC	CATSPQGTYNEQFF
TRBJ2-5	few	TRBD2	TRBV5-1	TGCGCCAGCAGCTGGACCGGGACTAAAGAGACCCAGTACTTC	CASSWTGTKETQYF
TRBJ1-2	NA	NA	TRBV3-1	TGTGCCAGCAGCCCCTCGGAGGCCAGGGGACGTGGCTACACCTTC	CASSPSEARGRGYTF
TRBJ2-6	many	TRBD1	TRBV6-5	TGTGCCAGCAGTTACTCCTTGGGACAGACGTCTGGGGCCAACGTCCTGACTTTC	CASSYSLGQTSGANVLTF
TRBJ2-1	NA	TRBD2	TRBV9	TGTGCCAGCAGCCCCCGGACTAGCGGGGGCCGGGAATACAATGAGCAGTTCTTC	CASSPRTSGGREYNEQFF
TRBJ1-4	few	TRBD1	TRBV27	TGTGCCAGCAGACAGACAGGGTCTAATGAAAAACTGTTTTTT	CASRQTGSNEKLFF
TRBJ2-1	NA	NA	TRBV30	TGTGCCTGGAGTAAACCATCGGGGCAGTTCTTC	CAWSKPSGQFF
TRBJ2-7	many	TRBD1	TRBV3-1	TGTGCCAGCGCGCCGGGACAGGGTCCCCACGAGCAGTACTTC	CASAPGQGPHEQYF
TRBJ2-7	NA	NA	TRBV27	TGTGCCAGCAGCATCCAGGGTAGGGCCCCCTACGAGCAGTACTTC	CASSIQGRAPYEQYF
TRBJ1-2	few	NA	TRBV19	TGTGCCAGTAGTTCGAGGAAGGCCGTCTATGGCTACACCTTC	CASSSRKAVYGYTF
TRBJ2-3	NA	NA	TRBV13	TGTGCCAGCAGCCCTCGCGGCCGACAGACAGATACGCAGTATTTT	CASSPRGRQTDTQYF
TRBJ1-2	NA	NA	TRBV5-4	TGTGCCAGCAGTCGGACGGGGGCTAACTATGGCTACACCTTC	CASSRTGANYGYTF
TRBJ1-4	many	NA	TRBV3-1	TGTGCCAGCAGCCAGGGGGCTACTAATGAAAAACTGTTTTTT	CASSQGATNEKLFF
TRBJ1-6	NA	NA	TRBV20-1	TGCAGTGCTAAGATAGGGGTCTCTTATAATTCACCCCTCCACTTT	CSAKIGVSYNSPLHF
TRBJ2-6	few	NA	TRBV3-1	TGTGCCAGCAGCCAATACCCGCTCTCTGGGGCCAACGTCCTGACTTTC	CASSQYPLSGANVLTF
TRBJ2-2	NA	NA	TRBV4-1	TGCGCCAGCAGCCATCCCGCGAAAAACACCGGGGAGCTGTTTTTT	CASSHPAKNTGELFF
TRBJ2-3	many	NA	TRBV11-3	TGTGCCAGCAGCGAAAGGACAGAGACAGATACGCAGTATTTT	CASSERTETDTQYF
TRBJ1-1	few	NA	TRBV6-6	TGTGCCAGCAGTTACACCAGGGATACTGAAGCTTTCTTT	CASSYTRDTEAFF
TRBJ2-1	NA	TRBD1	TRBV10-1	TGCGCCAGCAGCCCCTCGGGACAGAGCTCCTACAATGAGCAGTTCTTC	CASSPSGQSSYNEQFF
TRBJ2-3	NA	NA	TRBV2	TGTGCCAGCAGTGACCCCGAAAGGAGTGGGATTCTCACAGATACGCAGTATTTT	CASSDPERSGILTDTQYF
TRBJ2-3	few	TRBD2	TRBV11-3	TGTGCCAGCAGCCCGCAGACTAGCCTATTCACAGATACGCAGTATTTT	CASSPQTSLFTDTQYF
TRBJ1-5	few	NA	TRBV7-2	TGTGCCAGCAGCTCAGGGCCTTCCCTGAGCAATCAGCCCCAGCATTTT	CASSSGPSLSNQPQHF
TRBJ2-1	NA	TRBD2	TRBV4-1	TGCGCCAGCAGCCAAGATTACAGGCGGGGGACCTCCTACAATGAGCAGTTCTTC	CASSQDYRRGTSYNEQFF
TRBJ1-1	many	NA	TRBV11-2	TGTGCCAGCAGAATCAGGAACACTGAAGCTTTCTTT	CASRIRNTEAFF
TRBJ2-1	few	NA	TRBV20-1	TGCAGTGCTACGGGACCTACCGCCTACAATGAGCAGTTCTTC	CSATGPTAYNEQFF
TRBJ1-5	few	TRBD1	TRBV11-2	TGTGCCAGCAGCCCTAGGGGACAGGGGGCTCTTAGCAATCAGCCCCAGCATTTT	CASSPRGQGALSNQPQHF
TRBJ2-7	few	NA	TRBV19	TGTGCCAGTAGTACCCAGGGATTTAACGAGCAGTACTTC	CASSTQGFNEQYF